Presented here are 17 T cell receptor beta chains from one specimen sequenced in a study of T-cell memory formation after mild COVID-19 (dated by TCRdb to about 2021). Library preparation employed 5' RACE. TCRdb lists the instrument as Illumina NovaSeq 6000. TCRdb's own reprocessing of the public reads used fastp at Q25 and MiXCR and kept productive beta chains. All rows with the same CDR3 protein become a single entry with the most common DNA and genes. The sample table holds a few hundred thousand distinct CDR3 sequences, of which under 30% were seen once. Roughly 13% of the sample is held by the ten biggest clonotypes. Sequenced: PBMCs or a T cell subset sorted from them (not recorded which). All receptors derive from an adult woman who had mild COVID-19 (a few samples of this study predate the infection). The sample titles of this study are shuffled in the database, so cell type and time point are left out; the donor was told from shared clones.

The V gene is TRBV24-1, the J gene TRBJ2-3; D is possibly TRBD2 (7 bases). Germline V gene sequence: CDR1 KGHDR, CDR2 SFDVKD. Trimming took 5 bases from V and 2 from J, leaving 10 bases between them. CDR3 length: 14 residues. In DNA, the CDR3 is TGTGCCACCAGTGTCGCGGGGGCCACAGATACGCAGTATTTT. This codes for CATSVAGATDTQYF.

This clonotype has more than one count but fewer than ten. The V and J genes are TRBV29-1 and TRBJ1-1; D is unresolved. Germline assignment: CDR1 SQVTM and CDR2 ANQGSEA. This CDR3 contains 12 residues. Between the trimmed V and J ends, which lost 5 bases and 1 base, there was a span of 8 bases. The chain's CDR3 is CSVLRGNTEAFF. The CDR3 bases are TGCAGCGTTTTACGCGGGAACACTGAAGCTTTCTTT.

The chain employs TRBV7-2 and TRBJ2-4, with D unresolved. The CDR3 has 15 amino acids. Germline CDR1 is SGHTA and CDR2 is FQGNSA. V was pared by 4 bases and J by 1 base, with 11 bases between. The chain's CDR3 is CASSSPREAKNIQYF. The DNA for the CDR3 is TGTGCCAGCAGCTCACCTAGAGAGGCCAAAAACATTCAGTACTTC.

The table lists this clonotype with many counts. The rearrangement joins TRBV3-1 to TRBJ2-3, with TRBD2 as a possible D gene (6 bases). CDR3 length: 16 residues. Looked up from germline, CDR1 is LGHDT and CDR2 is YNNKEL (reference sequence). Trimming stripped 4 bases from V and 1 base from J, with 15 bases between. Written as DNA, the CDR3 is TGTGCCAGCAGCCGCCTGACGACGGGGGGCACAGATACGCAGTATTTT. Protein sequence: CASSRLTTGGTDTQYF.

This chain connects TRBV20-1 to TRBJ2-1, with 9 bases identical to TRBD2. Germline-derived CDR1 and CDR2 are DFQATT and SNEGSKA (reference sequence). V lost 0 bases to trimming and J lost 6 bases; unmatched junction nucleotides: 6. The CDR3 consists of 15 residues. The CDR3 bases are TGCAGTGCTAGAGAAGGCGGGAGGGTCGCCAATGAGCAGTTCTTC. Translation: CSAREGGRVANEQFF.

The rearrangement uses TRBV14 and TRBJ2-3; 7 nucleotides agree with TRBD2. The CDR3 runs to 17 residues. Germline CDR1 SGHDN, CDR2 FVKESK. J lost 2 bases, V lost 0 bases, and 8 bases had no gene match. In nucleotides, the CDR3 is TGTGCCAGCAGCCAAGATGTGGCTAGCGGATACACAGATACGCAGTATTTT. Amino acids: CASSQDVASGYTDTQYF.

This clonotype appeared once. The chain combines TRBV9 with TRBJ1-2, with 9 bases lining up with TRBD1. The CDR3 length is 15 residues. CDR1 is SGDLS and CDR2 is YYNGEE in the germline V gene. The ends lost 0 bases at V and 6 bases at J; junction bases unmatched: 6. CDR3 loop: CASSVADRGLNGYTF. CDR3 sequence (DNA): TGTGCCAGCAGCGTAGCTGACAGGGGGTTAAATGGCTACACCTTC.

This clonotype was seen more than once but under ten times. The chain recombines TRBV4-3 with TRBJ2-1; TRBD1 might be the D (6 bases). This CDR3 has 15 amino acids. Germline loops: CDR1 LGHNA, CDR2 YSLEER. The V end lost 1 base, the J end lost 2 bases, and 9 bases lay between the germline ends. CDR3 nucleotides: TGCGCCAGCAGCCAAGGCAGGGGCCCCTACAATGAGCAGTTCTTC. This translates into CASSQGRGPYNEQFF.

The rearrangement joins TRBV5-5 to TRBJ2-1, with a possible D match to TRBD1 (5 bases). Germline assignment: CDR1 SGHKS and CDR2 YYEKEE (reference sequence). The CDR3 runs 15 residues. V was clipped by 2 bases and J by 2 bases, with 11 bases between them. In DNA, the CDR3 is TGTGCCAGCAGCTTTTTAGACAGACCCTACAATGAGCAGTTCTTC. Translation: CASSFLDRPYNEQFF.

This clonotype turned up a few times. The J gene is TRBJ2-7, the V gene TRBV5-6, with 9 bases fitting TRBD1. There are 16 residues in the CDR3. Per the germline V gene, CDR1 is SGHDT and CDR2 is YYEEEE. V lost 7 bases, J lost 4 bases, and 15 bases stayed unmatched. The CDR3 region has the DNA TGTGCCAGCCTGGACCGGGACAGGGAGGCGGTGTACGAGCAGTACTTC. It translates to CASLDRDREAVYEQYF.

The count of this clonotype is one. The J gene is TRBJ2-5, the V gene TRBV7-3; 7 nucleotides match TRBD2. J was trimmed by 4 bases and V by 2 bases; bases with no gene match: 4. CDR1 is SGHTA and CDR2 is FQGTGA in the germline V gene. The CDR3 spans 14 residues. The DNA for the CDR3 is TGTGCCAGCAGCTTACGGTCGGGGGGAGAGACCCAGTACTTC. Translating it yields CASSLRSGGETQYF.

V usage is TRBV20-1 and J usage is TRBJ2-1; TRBD1 matches 9 bases. This CDR3 is built from 15 residues. CDR1 and CDR2 from the germline V gene are DFQATT and SNEGSKA (reference sequence). The J segment lost 7 bases and the V segment lost 4 bases, leaving 11 bases of the junction unmatched. CDR3 in DNA: TGCAGTGCTACCGCGGGACAGGGACCTGGGAATGAGCAGTTCTTC. It translates to CSATAGQGPGNEQFF.

The chain is built from TRBV3-1 and TRBJ1-1, with D unresolved. This CDR3 is built from 13 residues. CDR1 LGHDT and CDR2 YNNKEL come from the germline V gene (reference sequence). Trimming cost V 5 bases and J 6 bases, with 13 bases left between them. CDR3 sequence (DNA): TGTGCCAGCAGCGTCATAGAGAGGTCTGAAGCTTTCTTT. This translates into CASSVIERSEAFF.

This chain joins TRBV5-1 and TRBJ1-2, with no clear D. Trimming removed 3 bases at V and 4 bases at J, with 13 bases between. The CDR3 extends over 14 amino acids. Germline lookup yields CDR1 SGHRS and CDR2 YFSETQ. The CDR3 spells CASSWGHLPYGYTF. The DNA for the CDR3 is TGCGCCAGCAGCTGGGGTCACTTACCCTATGGCTACACCTTC.

In this sample, this clonotype turned up many times. The V and J genes are TRBV20-1 and TRBJ1-1; D perhaps matches TRBD1 (6 bases). This CDR3 is built from 13 residues. Looked up from germline, CDR1 is DFQATT and CDR2 is SNEGSKA (reference sequence). The V gene lost 0 bases and the J gene lost 8 bases, with 13 bases spanning the gap. The CDR3, as DNA: TGCAGTGCTAGAGATCTTAGAGGGACAGAAGCTTTCTTT. Translation gives CSARDLRGTEAFF.

This clonotype was counted a few times. The J gene is TRBJ2-4, the V gene TRBV5-6; D might be TRBD2 (6 bases). V was clipped by 2 bases and J by 2 bases, with 8 bases between them. The CDR3 is 14 amino acids. Germline CDR1 reads SGHDT; CDR2 reads YYEEEE. CDR3 amino acids: CASSFRGTKNIQYF. For the CDR3, the DNA is TGTGCCAGCAGCTTCCGGGGGACCAAAAACATTCAGTACTTC.

The genes are TRBV27 and TRBJ2-3; D possibly corresponds to TRBD2 (5 bases). Germline assignment: CDR1 MNHEY and CDR2 SMNVEV (reference sequence). The CDR3 totals 16 residues. With 3 bases removed from V and 0 bases from J, the gap between germline ends came to 13 bases. CDR3 sequence reads: CASSFGSGLSTDTQYF. In DNA form, the CDR3 reads TGTGCCAGCAGTTTCGGCAGCGGCCTAAGCACAGATACGCAGTATTTT.